One T cell receptor beta chain is described in this entry. Its specific antigen is unknown. No base quality information exists; no much larger clone differs at one position. Using the deep immunoSEQ assay, TCR CDR3 regions were amplified from genomic DNA by multiplex PCR. Extracted genomic DNA from each cell subset was spread evenly across all wells of several immunoSEQ 96-well plates, with each plate serving as a replicate. For sorted subsets, approximately 200 ng of genomic DNA, equivalent to 25,000 to 35,000 T cell genomes, went into each replicate PCR. Purified libraries were quantified with a Qubit 3.0 fluorometer, sized on a Bioanalyzer 2100, and re-quantified with the KAPA Library Quantification kit. A separate single-read 150-cycle Illumina NextSeq 550 flow cell was used to sequence each immunoSEQ 96-well plate. The paper's data handling went like this. The immunoSEQ output contained only junctional sequences without quality scores, so filtering could not match that applied to full-length reads. Sequences were annotated with PyIR, a Python wrapper for IgBLAST v1.9, and V/J genes and CDR3 were assigned using IMGT germline references. Any read was removed if the V/J assignment was weak (E-value above 1e-6), the CDR3 was missing, or the read contained stop codons, out-of-frame junctions, or ambiguous translated residues. A V3J clonotype was defined by an identical inferred V gene, J gene, and CDR3 amino acid sequence. Percentage overlap between repertoires was computed as shared unique clonotypes divided by the size of the smaller repertoire. Repertoire richness was assessed with RTK rarefaction, the Chao1 estimator, and Recon v2.1 estimates of unobserved clonotypes. For all TCRbeta clonotypes obtained by the gDNA method from a few donors, generation probabilities were computed with OLGA. TCRdb mirrors the immuneACCESS table, restricted to in-frame sequences. Some clones are absent from its copies; in checked studies, under half trace to an unresolved V gene, and the reason for the others is unknown. That table gives V, J and clone size, and the DNA gave D and trimming. In this sample the table shows around 940,000 clones, less than 85% of which occur a single time. The ten largest account for approximately 1.5% of the sample.

This entry comes from a study of shared clonotypes between healthy human individuals (TCRdb year 2020). About the investigation overall: Three men and a couple of women, aged 18 to 49 years, made up the cohort. Libraries were prepared and TCR repertoires were sequenced by different laboratories using diverse techniques, in order to increase sequencing depth and limit assay-specific biases. Blood TCR repertoires of four to six healthy adults were deeply sequenced to estimate repertoire size and the extent of clonotype sharing between individuals. For each donor, three plates each were used for CD4 naive and CD4 memory, two plates were used for CD8 naive, and one plate was used for CD8 memory. Per donor, leukapheresis produced somewhere between about 0.9 and 9.5 billion PBMCs.

The donors were healthy, HIV-negative adults who had no recently reported acute infections or vaccinations. Every donor was a Caucasian adult living in Nashville, Tennessee, USA. CD4+ T cells were enriched through magnetic negative selection, after which naive cells were positively selected on CD45RA and the remaining negative fraction served as the memory subset. Blood was collected by leukapheresis, and PBMCs were isolated by Ficoll-Histopaque density gradient centrifugation and then cryopreserved in liquid nitrogen vapor phase. Analytical flow cytometry was used to check the purity and quantity of every magnetically sorted T cell population. Genomic DNA was isolated from each sorted fraction and quantified by UV absorbance on a Nanodrop 2000c. The paper's findings and limits, for the study overall: Naive subsets generally had larger estimated clonotype richness than memory subsets did. The small number of donors limited the genetic and exposure-history diversity represented. Across four donors, roughly 5.4% of naive CD4, roughly 3.4% of naive CD8, 2.3% of memory CD4, and around 0.4% of memory CD8 clonotypes were shared. Clonotypes shared by all four sorted-subset donors showed higher generation probabilities than non-shared clonotypes. Pairwise subsampling led to the expectation that sequencing depth would affect the degree of clonotype sharing among donors. Only blood was sampled, and tissue TCR repertoires likely differ from those in blood. Even with the large sequencing depth, rarefaction of the sorted-subset datasets indicated that sequencing was incomplete.

This TCR was recovered from a man younger than 35 in good health. What was sequenced was memory CD4+ T cells sorted from blood. Read against the paper, the sample's cell subset or site label means: CD45RA-negative fraction.

The CDR3 protein sequence reads: CASRPGSGRYNEQYF. The sequenced DNA is TGTGCCAGCAGGCCGGGTAGCGGGAGGTATAACGAGCAGTACTTC. The sequence joins TRBV7-2 to TRBJ2-7, with TRBD2 identical over 10 junction bases. Unmatched junction bases come to 10, with V trimmed by 6 bases and J by 5 bases. Taken from the germline V gene, the CDR1 and CDR2 loops are SGHTA and FQGNSA. Including the terminal cysteine and phenylalanine, the CDR3 comprises 15 residues. Just the 45-base CDR3 DNA is kept, in frame starting at base 1.